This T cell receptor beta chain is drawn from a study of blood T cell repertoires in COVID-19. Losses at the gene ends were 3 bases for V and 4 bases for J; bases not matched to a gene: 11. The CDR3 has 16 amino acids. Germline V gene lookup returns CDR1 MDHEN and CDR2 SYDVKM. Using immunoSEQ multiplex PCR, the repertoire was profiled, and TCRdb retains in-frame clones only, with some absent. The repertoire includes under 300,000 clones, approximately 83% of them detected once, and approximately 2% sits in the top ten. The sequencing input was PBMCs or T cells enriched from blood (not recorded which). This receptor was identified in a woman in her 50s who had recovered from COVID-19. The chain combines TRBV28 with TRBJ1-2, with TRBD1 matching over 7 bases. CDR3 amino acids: CASSLTYTTGTYGYTF. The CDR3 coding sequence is TGTGCCAGCAGTTTGACCTATACGACAGGGACCTATGGCTACACCTTC.